This T cell receptor beta chain is from a study of shared clonotypes between healthy human individuals. Study results and limitations: Shared clonotypes: approximately 5% naive CD4, around 3.5% naive CD8, 2% to 2.5% memory CD4, 0.35% to 0.5% memory CD8. It was anticipated that sequencing depth would influence how many clonotypes donors shared.

For this clone: Its specificity is unknown.

TCRdb keeps only in-frame clones here, not all; method: immunoSEQ multiplex PCR. The sample holds some 100,000 clones, roughly two thirds seen once. The sequenced sample was memory CD8+ T cells sorted from blood. As to subset: CD45RO+ cells pooled with CCR7-negative TemRA cells. The sequence derives from a woman between 25 and 40 years old in good health.

The CDR3 DNA sequence: TGTGCCAGCAGCGCCAGAGGTGGCGTGCTTGGAAACACCATATATTTT. It is translated as CASSARGGVLGNTIYF. The V gene is TRBV7-9, the J gene TRBJ1-3, with no clear D. CDR3 size: 16 residues. The germline CDR1 and CDR2 sequences are SEHNR and FQNEAQ (reference sequence). Trimming removed 5 bases from V and 3 bases from J, with 17 bases in between.